This T cell receptor beta chain was documented in a study of cytomegalovirus exposure and HLA in healthy donors. Study observations and caveats: Among the CMV-associated chains, three were confirmed in vitro as specific for CMV antigens.

V was pared by 6 bases and J by 10 bases, with 3 bases of the junction left unmatched. This CDR3 has 12 amino acids. CDR1 is SEHNR, CDR2 FQNEAQ, per germline (reference sequence). Comments on this clone: Its specificity is unknown.

The protocol was immunoSEQ multiplex PCR, while the TCRdb copy is restricted to in-frame clones and leaves out a portion. The sample has approximately 110,000 clones; around 94% are singletons. The genes are TRBV7-9 and TRBJ1-6, with 7 nucleotides matching TRBD1. The clonotype originates from a woman aged 18-29 years in good health and CMV-seronegative. Sequencing input: PBMCs. The CDR3 DNA sequence: TGTGCCAGCAGTACAGGGGTCTCACCCCTCCACTTT. Its translation is CASSTGVSPLHF.